This T cell receptor beta chain was captured by sequencing in a study of blood T cell repertoires in COVID-19. This CDR3 is built from 17 residues. Data came from immunoSEQ multiplex PCR; TCRdb stores just in-frame clones and leaves some out. Of around 260,000 clones in the sample, nearly 90% were seen once. This receptor was obtained from a human donor in a cohort sampled during active COVID-19. Sequencing was carried out using peripheral blood. V usage is TRBV21-1 and J usage is TRBJ1-1. TRBV21-1 is a recognized pseudogene. The CDR3 protein is CASSKGGLRERGTEAFF. The CDR3 bases are TGTGCCAGCAGCAAAGGTGGGTTAAGGGAGCGGGGTACTGAAGCTTTCTTT.